This T cell receptor beta chain was found in a study of early T cells in non-severe SARS-CoV-2 infection. Study details: Sequencing input comprised bulk RNA from unsorted whole blood; chain pairing was not available.

Remarks on this clonotype: The target antigen is unknown.

Study-wide findings and caveats: In VDJdb matching, anti-spike CD8 responses were favored while private and CD4 specificities went missing.

Each cDNA molecule carried a unique molecular identifier. TCRdb used MiXCR to reprocess the 5' RACE reads, holding one entry per CDR3 protein. Of nearly 45,000 distinct CDR3 sequences in the sample, roughly a tenth were seen once. Sequenced sample: whole blood. The clonotype was recovered from an adult who was a healthcare worker with PCR-confirmed SARS-CoV-2 infection or an uninfected control (not recorded which).

For the CDR3, the DNA is TGTGCCAGCAGCGCACAGGGGATGTCTGGAAACACCATATATTTT. Protein: CASSAQGMSGNTIYF. The chain is built from TRBV3-1 and TRBJ1-3; 7 bases are shared with TRBD1. Germline-derived CDR1 and CDR2 are LGHDT and YNNKEL (reference sequence). The CDR3 has 15 amino acids. V shed 5 bases and J 1 base; nucleotides not matched to a gene: 5.